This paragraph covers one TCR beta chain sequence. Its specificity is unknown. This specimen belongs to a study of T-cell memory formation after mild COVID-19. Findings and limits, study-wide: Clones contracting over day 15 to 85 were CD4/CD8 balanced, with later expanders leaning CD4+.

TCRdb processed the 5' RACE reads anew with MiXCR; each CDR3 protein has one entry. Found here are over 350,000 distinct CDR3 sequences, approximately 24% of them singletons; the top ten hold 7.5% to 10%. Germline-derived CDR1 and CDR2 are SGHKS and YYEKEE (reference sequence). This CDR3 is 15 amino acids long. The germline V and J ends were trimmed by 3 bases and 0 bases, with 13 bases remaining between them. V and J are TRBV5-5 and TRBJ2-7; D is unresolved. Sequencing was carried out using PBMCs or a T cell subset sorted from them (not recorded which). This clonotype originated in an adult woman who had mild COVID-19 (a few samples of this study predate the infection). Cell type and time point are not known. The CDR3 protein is CASSWGARSSYEQYF. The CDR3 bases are TGTGCCAGCAGCTGGGGTGCAAGGAGCTCCTACGAGCAGTACTTC.